Included here is one T cell receptor beta chain sequence, with context. The data were obtained in a study of blood T cell repertoires in COVID-19. Method: immunoSEQ multiplex PCR; TCRdb's copy keeps in-frame clones and lacks some. The repertoire has some 170,000 clones, 80% of them found once; the top ten carry 6%. Donors were grouped by their self-reported clinical history. In Cohort 3, a recovered donor had either two negative PCRs, clearance, or symptom resolution. The TCR originated in a man aged 40-50 years who had recovered from COVID-19. The sample was PBMCs or T cells enriched from blood (not recorded which).

CDR3 sequence (DNA): TGCGCCAGCAGCCTTTCCCCCGGGACAGGGGGCACCGGGGAGCTGTTTTTT. Amino acid sequence: CASSLSPGTGGTGELFF. The V gene is TRBV5-1, the J gene TRBJ2-2; 11 bases match TRBD1. CDR3 length: 17 amino acids. The V gene's germline CDR1 is SGHRS and CDR2 YFSETQ. Trimming at V came to 4 bases and at J to 4 bases, leaving 9 bases not matched to a gene.